Shown below are 30 T cell receptor beta chains from a single sample sequenced in a study of cytomegalovirus exposure and HLA in healthy donors (dated by TCRdb to 2015 to 2018). Library method: the immunoSEQ multiplex PCR assay. For the multiplex PCR, a mixture combining 60 forward primers for TCR Vbeta segments and 13 reverse primers for TCR Jbeta segments was used. TCRdb holds this immuneACCESS table with in-frame rearrangements only. Some clones are missing; in checked studies, unresolved V genes explain under half, and the rest has no known cause. For this sample there are some 200,000 clones; roughly 87% appear just once. The ten largest clonotypes hold more than 0.2% of the sample. Sequenced: PBMCs. Every receptor here comes from a girl under three years old in good health and CMV-seronegative.

The chain links TRBV30 to TRBJ1-5; TRBD1 might be the D (5 bases). The CDR3 contains 12 residues. Trimming took 3 bases from V and 7 from J, leaving 10 bases between them. Germline loops: CDR1 GTSNPN, CDR2 SVGIG (reference sequence). CDR3: CAWSGGRQPQHF. CDR3 nucleotide sequence: TGTGCCTGGAGCGGGGGTCGCCAGCCCCAGCATTTT.

The gene calls are TRBV4-1 and TRBJ1-2; D may be TRBD1 (5 bases). The V gene's germline CDR1 is MGHRA and CDR2 YSYEKL. This CDR3 has 18 residues. With 0 bases removed from V and 6 bases from J, the gap between germline ends came to 23 bases. CDR3 protein: CASSQDNSAGPRINGYTF. The CDR3 DNA is TGCGCCAGCAGCCAAGATAATTCGGCAGGGCCTCGGATCAATGGCTACACCTTC.

This clone came up once. The chain joins TRBV2 to TRBJ2-7, with D tentatively TRBD2 (5 bases). The V gene's germline CDR1 is SNHLY and CDR2 FYNNEI. The V end was cut by 1 base, the J end by 5 bases, with 9 bases between. The CDR3 runs 13 residues. CDR3 in amino acids: CASSEDLGNEQYF. In DNA, the CDR3 is TGTGCCAGCAGTGAAGACCTCGGGAACGAGCAGTACTTC.

This sequence joins TRBV30 and TRBJ2-6; perhaps TRBD2 as D (5 bases). CDR3 size: 14 residues. Germline values: CDR1 GTSNPN, CDR2 SVGIG (reference sequence). The ends were cut back, 2 bases at V and 1 base at J, with 6 bases in the middle. In DNA, the CDR3 is TGTGCCTGGAGTAGAGGGTCTGGGGCCAACGTCCTGACTTTC. Translating it yields CAWSRGSGANVLTF.

This clone was picked up one time. This sequence joins TRBV29-1 and TRBJ2-1; the match to TRBD2 covers 8 bases. The CDR3 extends over 17 amino acids. Germline-derived CDR1 and CDR2 are SQVTM and ANQGSEA. Trimming at V came to 4 bases and at J to 5 bases, leaving 16 bases not matched to a gene. The CDR3 region is CSVVPIGGGWVDNEQFF. The CDR3 bases are TGCAGCGTTGTCCCTATCGGGGGGGGCTGGGTTGACAATGAGCAGTTCTTC.

The chain couples TRBV9 to TRBJ1-4; D may be TRBD1 (5 bases). V lost 0 bases to trimming and J lost 6 bases, with 12 bases between them. The CDR3 length is 15 residues. Germline V gene sequence: CDR1 SGDLS, CDR2 YYNGEE. CDR3 sequence (DNA): TGTGCCAGCAGCGTAGTTGGCAGGGCTGATGAAAAACTGTTTTTT. Translation: CASSVVGRADEKLFF.

The chain links TRBV5-1 to TRBJ1-1; D is unclear. Trimming shortened V by 0 bases and J by 1 base, and 7 bases separated the two germline ends. The germline V gene encodes CDR1 SGHRS and CDR2 YFSETQ. The CDR3 is 14 residues long. The CDR3 bases are TGCGCCAGCAGCTTGGCCCCTCGGAACACTGAAGCTTTCTTT. Its translation is CASSLAPRNTEAFF.

The chain combines TRBV5-8 with TRBJ1-6, with a tentative D call TRBD1 (6 bases). Germline V CDR1 and CDR2: SGHTS, YDEGEE. This CDR3 is 19 amino acids long. V lost 1 base and J lost 4, with 21 bases in between. The CDR3 region is CASSLLVGAGAGYNSPLHF. The CDR3 bases are TGTGCCAGCAGCTTGTTGGTCGGGGCAGGGGCCGGTTATAATTCACCCCTCCACTTT.

The gene calls are TRBV5-8 and TRBJ1-5; 7 bases are a match to TRBD1. The CDR3 consists of 14 residues. V lost 4 bases and J lost 6; bases outside the gene matches: 7. Germline values: CDR1 SGHTS, CDR2 YDEGEE. Written as DNA, the CDR3 is TGTGCCAGCAGCCTAGACAGGGATCCTCAGCCCCAGCATTTT. Protein product: CASSLDRDPQPQHF. The whole variable domain, filled in from reference TRBV5-8 and TRBJ1-5, reads EAGVTQSPTHLIKTRGQQATLRCSPISGHTSVYWYQQALGLGLQFLLWYDEGEERNRGNFPPRFSGRQFPNYSSELNVNALELEDSALYLCASSLDRDPQPQHFGDGTRLSIL.

This rearrangement joins TRBV5-1 to TRBJ1-1; 9 bases fit TRBD1. The J segment lost 0 bases and the V segment lost 0 bases, leaving 6 bases of the junction unmatched. This CDR3 region has 17 residues. Germline CDR1 SGHRS, CDR2 YFSETQ. The CDR3 DNA follows: TGCGCCAGCAGCTTGGCTGGGACAGGGATCATGAACACTGAAGCTTTCTTT. Its protein is CASSLAGTGIMNTEAFF.

The chain is built from TRBV11-2 and TRBJ1-1; D may be TRBD1 (6 bases). Per germline, CDR1 SGHAT and CDR2 FQNNGV. V lost 4 bases and J lost 1, with 7 bases in between. This CDR3 contains 13 residues. DNA of the CDR3: TGTGCCAGCAGCTCGACAGGGAACACTGAAGCTTTCTTT. Translating it yields CASSSTGNTEAFF. Filled out from reference TRBV11-2 and TRBJ1-1, the complete variable domain reads EAGVAQSPRYKIIEKRQSVAFWCNPISGHATLYWYQQILGQGPKLLIQFQNNGVVDDSQLPKDRFSAERLKGVDSTLKIQPAKLEDSAVYLCASSSTGNTEAFFGQGTRLTVV.

The chain joins TRBV30 to TRBJ2-1; D is uncertain. Trimming left V 2 bases short and J 9 bases short, with 14 bases between. The CDR3 has 13 residues. Germline CDR1 is GTSNPN and CDR2 is SVGIG (reference sequence). The CDR3 DNA is TGTGCCTGGAGTATACCGTGGGCAGCTGAGCAGTTCTTC. Translated, it gives CAWSIPWAAEQFF.

This rearrangement joins TRBV10-3 to TRBJ2-2; unclear D gene. CDR1 ENHRY and CDR2 SYGVKD come from the germline V gene. The CDR3 has 16 residues. The V end lost 3 bases, the J end lost 4 bases, and 15 bases lay between the germline ends. CDR3 sequence (DNA): TGTGCCATCAGTGATTCCCATAAGACAAGCACCGGGGAGCTGTTTTTT. This encodes CAISDSHKTSTGELFF.

The chain employs TRBV11-2 and TRBJ2-5; no firm D call. TRBJ2-7 matches the DNA end more closely, so the J call is doubtful. The CDR3 is made up of 12 amino acids. Germline V gene lookup returns CDR1 SGHAT and CDR2 FQNNGV. The CDR3 region is CASSFSVYEQYF. Written as DNA, the CDR3 is TGTGCCAGCAGCTTTTCTGTGTACGAGCAGTACTTC.

The chain uses TRBV27 and TRBJ2-5, with 7 bases fitting TRBD1. Germline V lookup: CDR1 MNHEY, CDR2 SMNVEV (reference sequence). With 0 bases clipped from V and 3 bases from J, the junction kept 13 bases outside the gene matches. The CDR3 contains 18 residues. The CDR3 DNA reads TGTGCCAGCAGTTTATCGACCCCGACAGGGCGCCTAAAAGAGACCCAGTACTTC. Its translation: CASSLSTPTGRLKETQYF.

The chain recombines TRBV7-9 with TRBJ2-1, with D tentatively TRBD2 (6 bases). CDR3 length: 17 residues. Germline V gene sequence: CDR1 SEHNR, CDR2 FQNEAQ (reference sequence). Trimming stripped 1 base from V and 4 bases from J, with 17 bases between. As DNA, the CDR3 is TGTGCCAGCAGCTTAGAGATTAGGGCAGGAGGGTACAATGAGCAGTTCTTC. Residues: CASSLEIRAGGYNEQFF.

The V call is TRBV5-4, the J call TRBJ2-1; TRBD1 matches at 9 bases. Trimming removed 4 bases from V and 3 bases from J; junction bases left unmatched: 5. There are 15 residues in the CDR3. Germline lookup yields CDR1 SGHNT and CDR2 YYREEE (reference sequence). The CDR3 nucleotides read TGTGCCAGCAGCCATGGGACAGGGCTCTACAATGAGCAGTTCTTC. It codes for CASSHGTGLYNEQFF.

The chain couples TRBV6-1 to TRBJ2-3; the match to TRBD1 covers 10 bases. Per the germline V gene, CDR1 is MNHNS and CDR2 is SASEGT. The CDR3 has 15 residues. V gave up 4 bases and J gave up 6 bases; unmatched junction bases: 7. CDR3 protein: CASSAPGQGSDTQYF. The CDR3, as DNA: TGTGCCAGCAGTGCACCGGGACAGGGGTCGGATACGCAGTATTTT.

This chain uses TRBV4-1 with TRBJ2-3; 8 bases are shared with TRBD2. V lost 0 bases, J lost 5 bases, and 10 bases stayed unmatched. The CDR3 is made up of 17 amino acids. Germline CDR1 and CDR2: MGHRA and YSYEKL. CDR3 amino acids: CASSQDRGGGWRDTQYF. The CDR3 DNA reads TGCGCCAGCAGCCAAGATAGGGGCGGGGGGTGGCGAGATACGCAGTATTTT.

CDR3 residues: CASSFPEGRGTEAFF. The CDR3 region has the DNA TGTGCCAGCAGCTTCCCCGAGGGCAGGGGCACTGAAGCTTTCTTT. The chain has TRBV7-9 and TRBJ1-1; D is possibly TRBD1 (6 bases). In germline, CDR1 is SEHNR, CDR2 FQNEAQ (reference sequence). The length of the CDR3 is 15 residues. V was trimmed by 3 bases and J by 4 bases, leaving 15 bases between them.

J is TRBJ1-2 and V is TRBV6-5; the D is unclear. Germline CDR1 reads MNHEY; CDR2 reads SVGAGI. Trimming removed 8 bases at V and 7 bases at J, with 17 bases between. This CDR3 region has 13 residues. The CDR3 DNA reads TGTGCCAGCTCCCGGAGTGGTAGGAGTGGCTACACCTTC. Translating it yields CASSRSGRSGYTF.

The chain links TRBV6-1 to TRBJ2-5; no clear D. V was pared by 6 bases and J by 5 bases, with 16 bases between. This CDR3 has 14 residues. Per germline, CDR1 MNHNS and CDR2 SASEGT. The CDR3 nucleotides are TGTGCCAGCAGCGTCCAGGCTGGGTCGGAGACCCAGTACTTC. It specifies CASSVQAGSETQYF.

This chain uses TRBV19 with TRBJ1-1; D is perhaps TRBD1 (6 bases). Germline values: CDR1 LNHDA, CDR2 SQIVND (reference sequence). The CDR3 is made up of 14 amino acids. Trimming stripped 8 bases from V and 8 bases from J, with 21 bases between. CDR3: CASQDPGETGEAFF. In DNA form, the CDR3 reads TGTGCCAGTCAGGACCCCGGCGAAACAGGGGAAGCTTTCTTT.

This clone was observed once. This rearrangement joins TRBV7-9 to TRBJ1-3; tentatively, D is TRBD1 (6 bases). The CDR3 totals 17 residues. Germline assignment: CDR1 SEHNR and CDR2 FQNEAQ (reference sequence). V was trimmed by 2 bases and J by 2 bases, leaving 16 bases between them. The CDR3 loop reads CASSLPRATGTGNTIYF. DNA of the CDR3: TGTGCCAGCAGCTTACCCCGAGCAACAGGGACTGGAAACACCATATATTTT.

V and J are TRBV18 and TRBJ2-2; TRBD1 is a possible D gene (5 bases). Germline values: CDR1 KGHSH, CDR2 LQKENI. The CDR3 totals 13 residues. V lost 4 bases, J lost 7 bases, and 10 bases lay in between. The CDR3 sequence: CASSQGPDGELFF. DNA for the CDR3: TGTGCCAGCTCACAGGGGCCGGACGGGGAGCTGTTTTTT.

J is TRBJ1-6 and V is TRBV30; the match to TRBD1 covers 8 bases. With 2 bases clipped from V and 6 bases from J, the junction kept 9 bases outside the gene matches. The V gene's germline CDR1 is GTSNPN and CDR2 SVGIG (reference sequence). This CDR3 spans 16 amino acids. The CDR3 nucleotides read TGTGCCTGGAGTCCCGACAGGGGTACGGGTAATTCACCCCTCCACTTT. Amino acid sequence: CAWSPDRGTGNSPLHF. Variable domain in full (rest from reference TRBV30 and TRBJ1-6): SQTIHQWPATLVQPVGSPLSLECTVEGTSNPNLYWYRQAAGRGLQLLFYSVGIGQISSEVPQNLSASRPQDRQFILSSKKLLLSDSGFYLCAWSPDRGTGNSPLHFGNGTRLTVT.

The genes are TRBV7-6 and TRBJ1-3; 9 nucleotides line up with TRBD1. The CDR3 extends over 14 amino acids. CDR1 and CDR2 from the germline V gene are SGHVS and FNYEAQ. The junction had 2 bases not matched to a gene; V was cut back by 4 bases and J by 4 bases. The CDR3 loop reads CASSYGTGGNTIYF. CDR3 in DNA: TGTGCCAGCAGCTACGGGACAGGGGGAAACACCATATATTTT. Drawing the rest from reference TRBV7-6 and TRBJ1-3, the complete variable domain is GAGVSQSPRYKVTKRGQDVALRCDPISGHVSLYWYRQALGQGPEFLTYFNYEAQQDKSGLPNDRFSAERPEGSISTLTIQRTEQRDSAMYRCASSYGTGGNTIYFGEGSWLTVV.

The rearrangement uses TRBV27 and TRBJ1-2, with D tentatively TRBD1 (5 bases). Germline V gene lookup returns CDR1 MNHEY and CDR2 SMNVEV (reference sequence). V lost 4 bases, J lost 2 bases, and 14 bases lay in between. The CDR3 consists of 15 residues. The DNA of the CDR3 is TGTGCCAGCAGTTCCGCGGGGGTGAGGAACTATGGCTACACCTTC. Encoded protein: CASSSAGVRNYGYTF.

The CDR3 spells CASSQDPIGSSYNEQFF. CDR3 nucleotides: TGCGCCAGCAGCCAAGATCCGATCGGGAGCTCCTACAATGAGCAGTTCTTC. The V gene is TRBV4-3, the J gene TRBJ2-1; tentative D call: TRBD2 (6 bases). Per germline, CDR1 LGHNA and CDR2 YSLEER. Deletions cut 0 bases from V and 0 bases from J, with 12 bases between. The CDR3 has 17 amino acids.

The genes are TRBV2 and TRBJ2-3, with 9 nucleotides matching TRBD2. Trimming removed 6 bases from V and 6 bases from J; junction bases left unmatched: 10. Germline values: CDR1 SNHLY, CDR2 FYNNEI. The CDR3 runs to 15 residues. The CDR3 nucleotides read TGTGCCAGCAGAGTGGTTGGCGGGAGGGGGGATACGCAGTATTTT. Translation gives CASRVVGGRGDTQYF.